This entry features one T cell receptor (beta chain) sequence. This sample stems from a study of shared clonotypes between healthy human individuals. TCRdb keeps only in-frame clones here, not all; method: immunoSEQ multiplex PCR. The sample yields 2 million to 2.5 million clones, around 93% seen once. This TCR was recovered from a man between 18 and 29 years old in good health. Some clones in this sample may be carry-over from other donors' samples. Sequencing used naive CD4+ T cells from PBMCs. Subset described: CD45RA+ positively selected.

CDR3 sequence: CASSLPGGGLDSIQYF. The CDR3 DNA is TGTGCCAGCAGTCTACCAGGAGGAGGATTGGATAGCATTCAGTACTTC. The chain carries TRBV28 and TRBJ2-4; a weak D match, TRBD2 (5 bases). This CDR3 has 16 amino acids. Trimming shortened V by 5 bases and J by 9 bases, and 23 bases separated the two germline ends. Germline V lookup: CDR1 MDHEN, CDR2 SYDVKM.